This T cell receptor beta chain was sequenced during a study of cytomegalovirus exposure and HLA in healthy donors. The study's findings and limits: One later analysis reportedly identified an Asian-associated ancestry cluster that showed fewer N-insertions than the roughly 720-donor mean.

A multiplex PCR was run with 60 Vbeta primers and 13 Jbeta primers. TCRdb's copy holds only in-frame clones and misses some; the assay was immunoSEQ multiplex PCR. Among approximately 150,000 clones listed, roughly 83% were seen once. The CDR3 extends over 12 amino acids. Per the germline V gene, CDR1 is SEHNR and CDR2 is FQNEAQ (reference sequence). On this clone itself: Its antigen is as yet unknown. One junction end disagrees with the germline gene, perhaps due to a read error.

The sequence was obtained from a human donor in good health. The chain uses TRBV7-9 and TRBJ1-1, with a tentative D call TRBD1 (5 bases). What was sequenced was PBMCs. CDR3 amino acids: CSSSSVGPVAFF. CDR3 DNA sequence: TGTTCCAGCAGCTCCGTGGGGCCGGTAGCTTTCTTT. Full variable domain (missing parts from reference TRBV7-9 and TRBJ1-1): DTGVSQNPRHKITKRGQNVTFRCDPISEHNRLYWYRQTLGQGPEFLTYFQNEAQLEKSRLLSDRFSAERPKGSFSTLEIQRTEQGDSAMYLCSSSSVGPVAFFGQGTRLTVV.